The source of this TCR beta chain is a study of spatial heterogeneity in lung cancer. Overall study results and limits: Compared with follow-up, resection was when ubiquitous expanded tumor TCRs appeared in blood more.

TCRdb reprocessed the 5' RACE reads with MiXCR, giving one entry per CDR3 protein. In the table there are around 1,700 distinct CDR3 sequences, roughly 24% of which are singletons. This clonotype has just a few counts. The antigen is undetermined. Germline V gives CDR1 SGHTA, CDR2 FQGNSA. The CDR3 loop spans 15 amino acids. Trimming cost V 2 bases and J 0 bases, with 10 bases left between them. Time point described: sample taken at primary tumor resection. Whole RNA was taken from tumor, nontumor lung or frozen PBMC; it was then sequenced unsorted. The receptor's source is a male donor with early-stage non-small cell lung cancer. The sample consisted of PBMCs, taken at surgery. The chain joins TRBV7-2 to TRBJ2-5; D remains unclear. CDR3 amino acids: CASSLPTWYQETQYF. The DNA of the CDR3 is TGTGCCAGCAGCTTACCTACCTGGTACCAAGAGACCCAGTACTTC. The complete variable domain, with remaining parts taken from reference TRBV7-2 and TRBJ2-5, reads GAGVSQSPSNKVTEKGKDVELRCDPISGHTALYWYRQSLGQGLEFLIYFQGNSAPDKSGLPSDRFSAERTGGSVSTLTIQRTQQEDSAVYLCASSLPTWYQETQYFGPGTRLLVL.